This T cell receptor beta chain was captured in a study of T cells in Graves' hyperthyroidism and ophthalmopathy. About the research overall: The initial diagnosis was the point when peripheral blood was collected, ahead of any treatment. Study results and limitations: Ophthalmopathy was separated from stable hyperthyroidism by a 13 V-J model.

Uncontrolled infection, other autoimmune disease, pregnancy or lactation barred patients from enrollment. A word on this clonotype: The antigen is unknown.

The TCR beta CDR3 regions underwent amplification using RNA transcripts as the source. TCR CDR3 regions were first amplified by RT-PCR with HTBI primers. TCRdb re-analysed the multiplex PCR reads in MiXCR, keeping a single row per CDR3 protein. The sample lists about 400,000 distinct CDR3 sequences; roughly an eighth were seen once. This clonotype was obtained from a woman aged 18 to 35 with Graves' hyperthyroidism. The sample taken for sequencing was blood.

CDR3 in DNA: TGTGCCAGCAGCCAAGCAACCCTTGCGGGAGCGGGGACAGATACGCAGTATTTT. This sequence encodes CASSQATLAGAGTDTQYF. The chain carries TRBV3-1 and TRBJ2-3, with TRBD2 matching 7 bases. There are 18 residues in the CDR3. The germline V gene encodes CDR1 LGHDT and CDR2 YNNKEL (reference sequence). The J segment lost 3 bases and the V segment lost 1 base, leaving 13 bases of the junction unmatched.